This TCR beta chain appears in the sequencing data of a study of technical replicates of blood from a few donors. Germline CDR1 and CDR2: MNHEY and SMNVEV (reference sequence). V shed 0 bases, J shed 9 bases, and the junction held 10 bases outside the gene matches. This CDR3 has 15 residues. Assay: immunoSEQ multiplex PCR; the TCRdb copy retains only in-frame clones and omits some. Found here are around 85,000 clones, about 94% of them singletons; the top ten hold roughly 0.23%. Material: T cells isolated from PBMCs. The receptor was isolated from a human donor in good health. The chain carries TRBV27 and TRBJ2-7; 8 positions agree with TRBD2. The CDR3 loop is CASSLSAGDIAGQYF. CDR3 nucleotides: TGTGCCAGCAGTTTATCAGCGGGAGACATAGCGGGGCAGTACTTC.